The clone carrying this T cell receptor (beta chain) was counted ten times or more. Its specificity is not known. It was uncontrolled infection, other autoimmune disease, pregnancy or lactation that excluded patients. PBMCs were sourced from less than 12 ml fresh peripheral blood. The source of the sample is a study of T cells in Graves' hyperthyroidism and ophthalmopathy. Study information: Sampling of peripheral blood happened at initial diagnosis, prior to any treatment.

Amplified TCR beta CDR3 regions came from RNA transcripts. The primer set for the first-round RT-PCR of the TCR CDR3 was HTBI. Via MiXCR, TCRdb re-called the multiplex PCR reads, giving one row per CDR3 protein. Altogether 200,000 to 250,000 distinct CDR3 sequences are present, under 20% being singletons, with the ten largest covering under 65%. The junction had 8 bases not matched to a gene; V was cut back by 3 bases and J by 4 bases. Germline lookup yields CDR1 LGHDT and CDR2 YNNKEL (reference sequence). This CDR3 has 16 residues. Overall study findings and caveats: Most expanded thyroid clonotypes above 0.001 also appeared in blood.

Material: blood. V is TRBV3-1 and J is TRBJ2-3, with 9 bases aligning to TRBD2. The receptor was isolated from a man between 45 and 60 years old with Graves' hyperthyroidism. CDR3 in DNA: TGTGCCAGCAGCCAGCTTGGCGGGAGGGGGCCAGATACGCAGTATTTT. Its translation: CASSQLGGRGPDTQYF.